This T cell receptor beta chain was recovered during a study of Tregs in tolerant kidney transplant recipients. The CDR3 has 13 amino acids. The V end lost 4 bases, the J end lost 5 bases, and 9 bases lay between the germline ends. CDR1 is SNHLY and CDR2 is FYNNEI in the germline V gene. Profiled with immunoSEQ multiplex PCR; TCRdb holds only in-frame clones, not every one. The sample records about 240,000 clones, more than 65% being singletons. A note on this clone: The target antigen is unknown.

Study findings and constraints: Biological reproducibility was not directly addressed, but technical replication error appeared minimal. Activated donor B cell expansion appeared to reveal the most relevant donor-specific TCRbeta repertoire.

Unstimulated regulatory T cells (CD4+CD25+CD127-), CD4+CD25- non-regulatory cells, CD4 and CD8 cells were FACS-sorted from thawed PBMCs. The clonotype comes from a human donor in good health. The sequenced sample consisted of CD4+ T cells from blood. The gene calls are TRBV2 and TRBJ2-1; no definite D call. In DNA, the CDR3 is TGTGCCAGCAGTGTAGGCGAAGACAATGAGCAGTTCTTC. Translation gives CASSVGEDNEQFF. Using reference TRBV2 and TRBJ2-1 for the parts outside the CDR3, the full variable domain is EPEVTQTPSHQVTQMGQEVILRCVPISNHLYFYWYRQILGQKVEFLVSFYNNEISEKSEIFDDQFSVERPDGSNFTLKIRSTKLEDSAMYFCASSVGEDNEQFFGPGTRLTVL.